Below, 19 T cell receptor beta chains from the same sample are listed, as sequenced in a study of T cells in Graves' hyperthyroidism and ophthalmopathy. Using RNA transcripts as the source, TCR beta CDR3 regions were amplified. RT-PCR in the first round (using the HTBI primer set) targeted the TCR CDR3. Using its own MiXCR run on the multiplex PCR reads, TCRdb lists one record per CDR3 protein. This sample has roughly 500,000 distinct CDR3 sequences, with about 14% found just once. Source material: blood. The source is a woman under 40 with Graves' hyperthyroidism that later progressed to Graves' ophthalmopathy.

About this clonotype itself: One base away lies a much larger clone, so this may be a sequencing read error. V is TRBV7-8 and J is TRBJ2-5; the D gene is possibly TRBD2 (6 bases). Germline CDR1 and CDR2: SGHVS and FQNEAQ. The CDR3 spans 13 residues. Here the CDR3 reads CASSLGLEGTQDF. CDR3 nucleotide sequence: TGTGCCAGCAGCTTAGGACTAGAGGGGACCCAGGACTTC.

Ten or more counts support this clonotype. The chain is built from TRBV27 and TRBJ2-2; 8 bases align to TRBD1. J gave up 4 bases and V 6 bases, and 1 base lay outside the gene matches. Germline V gives CDR1 MNHEY, CDR2 SMNVEV (reference sequence). This CDR3 is built from 13 residues. The CDR3 nucleotides are TGTGCCAGCAGCGGGACAGGCACCGGGGAGCTGTTTTTT. The encoded protein is CASSGTGTGELFF.

The table lists this clonotype with many counts. V and J are TRBV3-1 and TRBJ2-1; TRBD2 matches 8 bases. Trimming at V came to 4 bases and at J to 1 base, leaving 6 bases not matched to a gene. CDR3 length: 16 residues. Per the germline V gene, CDR1 is LGHDT and CDR2 is YNNKEL (reference sequence). The CDR3 DNA is TGTGCCAGCAGCCCGATAGCGGGGCATTCCTACAATGAGCAGTTCTTC. Amino acids: CASSPIAGHSYNEQFF.

The chain employs TRBV30 and TRBJ2-7, with 14 bases that match TRBD2. CDR1 and CDR2 (germline): GTSNPN, SVGIG (reference sequence). The V segment lost 8 bases and the J segment 3 bases; nucleotides outside the gene matches: 9. The CDR3 has 15 amino acids. The CDR3 DNA sequence: TGTGCCGGGGGCCAGGGACTAGCGGGAGTCTACGAGCAGTACTTC. Amino acids: CAGGQGLAGVYEQYF.

This clonotype was found many times. This chain joins TRBV24-1 and TRBJ2-7; tentatively, D is TRBD1 (6 bases). Germline V CDR1 and CDR2: KGHDR, SFDVKD. This CDR3 has 13 residues. The V end lost 9 bases, the J end lost 1 base, and 12 bases lay between the germline ends. The CDR3 sequence: CATGAGESYEQYF. As DNA, the CDR3 is TGTGCCACCGGGGCAGGGGAATCCTACGAGCAGTACTTC.

This clonotype has more than one count but fewer than ten. The chain employs TRBV7-2 and TRBJ1-6; D remains ambiguous. The CDR3 sequence is 13 residues long. Germline CDR1 SGHTA, CDR2 FQGNSA. The V end lost 5 bases, the J end lost 10 bases, and 12 bases lay between the germline ends. The CDR3 DNA is TGTGCCAGCAGCCCTTCCCAGTGGTCACCCCTCCACTTT. It specifies CASSPSQWSPLHF. The full variable domain, rest sourced from reference TRBV7-2 and TRBJ1-6, is GAGVSQSPSNKVTEKGKDVELRCDPISGHTALYWYRQSLGQGLEFLIYFQGNSAPDKSGLPSDRFSAERTGGSVSTLTIQRTQQEDSAVYLCASSPSQWSPLHFGNGTRLTVT.

This clonotype has more than one count but fewer than ten. This rearrangement joins TRBV6-1 to TRBJ2-5, with D hard to call. The CDR3 is made up of 10 amino acids. Trimming shortened V by 10 bases and J by 6 bases, and 9 bases separated the two germline ends. Germline CDR1 reads MNHNS; CDR2 reads SASEGT. CDR3 in DNA: TGTGCCACCGGAAGACAGACCCAGTACTTC. This sequence encodes CATGRQTQYF.

The chain joins TRBV6-1 to TRBJ2-1, with 14 nucleotides matching TRBD2. V shed 4 bases, J shed 8 bases, and the junction held 7 bases outside the gene matches. CDR1 and CDR2 from the germline V gene are MNHNS and SASEGT. The CDR3 sequence is 16 residues long. The CDR3 DNA sequence: TGTGCCAGCAGTGTGGGACTAGCGGGAGTGACGGATGAGCAGTTCTTC. Translation gives CASSVGLAGVTDEQFF.

This clonotype was observed many times. CDR3 amino acids: CASSLSSGSPLNEQFF. CDR3 nucleotide sequence: TGTGCCAGCAGCTTATCGAGCGGGAGTCCGCTCAATGAGCAGTTCTTC. This chain connects TRBV7-2 to TRBJ2-1; 8 bases line up with TRBD2. The CDR3 runs to 16 residues. Germline values: CDR1 SGHTA, CDR2 FQGNSA. The junction had 9 bases not matched to a gene; V was cut back by 2 bases and J by 6 bases.

The CDR3 is CASSLLLGEQYF. In nucleotides, the CDR3 is TGCGCCAGCAGCTTGCTGTTGGGGGAGCAGTACTTC. The chain couples TRBV5-1 to TRBJ2-7; D ambiguous. Germline V gives CDR1 SGHRS, CDR2 YFSETQ. The CDR3 spans 12 residues. V was shortened by 1 base and J by 7 bases, with 9 bases between the two germline ends.

The rearrangement links TRBV4-1 to TRBJ2-1; D is uncertain. Germline V gene sequence: CDR1 MGHRA, CDR2 YSYEKL. V was shortened by 0 bases and J by 0 bases, with 3 bases between the two germline ends. This CDR3 has 14 amino acids. The chain's CDR3 is CASSQDLSYNEQFF. As DNA, the CDR3 is TGCGCCAGCAGCCAAGATCTCTCCTACAATGAGCAGTTCTTC.

This clonotype has only a few counts. This sequence joins TRBV3-1 and TRBJ2-1, with TRBD2 identical over 14 bases. Trimming removed 4 bases from V and 2 bases from J; junction bases left unmatched: 19. This CDR3 comprises 22 residues. CDR1 is LGHDT and CDR2 is YNNKEL in the germline V gene (reference sequence). The CDR3 here is CASSPRLAGGLYQPTTYNEQFF. The DNA of the CDR3 is TGTGCCAGCAGCCCCCGACTAGCGGGAGGGCTTTACCAGCCGACAACCTACAATGAGCAGTTCTTC.

The rearrangement links TRBV6-2 or TRBV6-3 to TRBJ2-3; the match to TRBD1 covers 8 bases. The V and J ends lost 8 bases and 2 bases, in that order; junction bases with no gene match: 12. The CDR3 contains 16 residues. Germline CDR1 reads MNHEY; CDR2 reads SVGEGT. The DNA for the CDR3 is TGTGCCAGCCGAGGGGACAGGTCCTTTTCCACAGATACGCAGTATTTT. It translates to CASRGDRSFSTDTQYF.

This clonotype was recorded many times. The rearrangement joins TRBV30 to TRBJ1-1; D perhaps matches TRBD1 (5 bases). Germline V gene sequence: CDR1 GTSNPN, CDR2 SVGIG (reference sequence). V was trimmed by 2 bases and J by 5 bases, leaving 18 bases between them. The CDR3 totals 15 residues. The CDR3 nucleotides are TGTGCCTGGAGTCTCGGTTTCCCGGGGCAGACTGAAGCTTTCTTT. Translating gives CAWSLGFPGQTEAFF.

This clonotype was detected ten times or more. The chain links TRBV11-2 to TRBJ1-3; D unclear. Germline V lookup: CDR1 SGHAT, CDR2 FQNNGV. The V end lost 1 base, the J end lost 0 bases, and 10 bases lay between the germline ends. CDR3 length equals 16 residues. CDR3 in amino acids: CASSLVWDYSGNTIYF. The CDR3 nucleotides read TGTGCCAGCAGCTTAGTTTGGGATTACTCTGGAAACACCATATATTTT.

This clonotype occurred many times. This rearrangement joins TRBV29-1 to TRBJ2-3; TRBD2 matches 9 bases. CDR1 is SQVTM, CDR2 ANQGSEA, per germline. The CDR3 length is 14 residues. The ends lost 6 bases at V and 2 bases at J; junction bases unmatched: 6. The CDR3 protein is CSVSTSGYTDTQYF. CDR3 in DNA: TGCAGCGTCTCGACTAGCGGCTACACAGATACGCAGTATTTT.

This clonotype was seen only a few times. A much larger clonotype is one base distant, so this may be a read error. The chain carries TRBV25-1 and TRBJ1-1, with D perhaps TRBD1 (6 bases). Germline CDR1 and CDR2: MGHDK and SYGVNS. This CDR3 comprises 14 residues. This chain's CDR3 is CASSEGWGGTKAFF. CDR3 coding DNA: TGTGCCAGCAGTGAAGGGTGGGGGGGCACTAAAGCTTTCTTT.

The chain combines TRBV6-1 with TRBJ1-1; perhaps TRBD1 as D (6 bases). CDR1 MNHNS and CDR2 SASEGT come from the germline V gene. CDR3 length: 14 amino acids. V shed 4 bases and J shed 6 bases, with 15 bases lying between them. This chain's CDR3 is CASSAQGRQAEAFF. CDR3 DNA: TGTGCCAGCAGTGCTCAGGGGCGGCAGGCTGAAGCTTTCTTT.

This clonotype was picked up many times. The rearrangement joins TRBV30 to TRBJ2-7; TRBD2 might be the D (6 bases). CDR1 and CDR2 from the germline V gene are GTSNPN and SVGIG (reference sequence). The CDR3 is made up of 11 amino acids. Trimming cost V 8 bases and J 4 bases, with 12 bases left between them. The CDR3 region is CAAIAVYEQYF. DNA of the CDR3: TGTGCCGCTATAGCGGTGTACGAGCAGTACTTC. Full variable domain (missing parts from reference TRBV30 and TRBJ2-7): SQTIHQWPATLVQPVGSPLSLECTVEGTSNPNLYWYRQAAGRGLQLLFYSVGIGQISSEVPQNLSASRPQDRQFILSSKKLLLSDSGFYLCAAIAVYEQYFGPGTRLTVT.